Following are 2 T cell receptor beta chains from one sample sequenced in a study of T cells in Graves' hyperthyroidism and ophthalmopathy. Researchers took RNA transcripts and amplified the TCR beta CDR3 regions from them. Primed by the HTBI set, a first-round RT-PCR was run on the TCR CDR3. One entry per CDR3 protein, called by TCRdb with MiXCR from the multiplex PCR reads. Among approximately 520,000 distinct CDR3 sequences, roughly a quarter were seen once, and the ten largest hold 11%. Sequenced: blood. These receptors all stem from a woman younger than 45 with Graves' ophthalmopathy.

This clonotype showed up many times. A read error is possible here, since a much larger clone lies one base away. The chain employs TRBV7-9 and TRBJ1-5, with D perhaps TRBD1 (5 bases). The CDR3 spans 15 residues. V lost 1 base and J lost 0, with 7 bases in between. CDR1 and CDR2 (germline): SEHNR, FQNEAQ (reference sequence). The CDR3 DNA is TGTGCCAGCAGCTTAGGGGGGGATAGCAATCAGCCCCAGCATTTT. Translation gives CASSLGGDSNQPQHF.

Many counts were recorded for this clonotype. CDR3 protein: CASTLGGHQGEAFF. The CDR3 coding sequence is TGTGCCAGCACCCTTGGGGGACATCAGGGGGAAGCTTTCTTT. J is TRBJ1-1 and V is TRBV12-3 or TRBV12-4; D might be TRBD1 (6 bases). Trimming took off 7 bases at V and 8 bases at J, with 20 bases between the two ends. This CDR3 is 14 amino acids long.